Listed below are T cell receptor beta chains from one sample, sequenced in a study of blood T cell repertoires in COVID-19. Sequenced by immunoSEQ multiplex PCR; TCRdb stores in-frame clones only, minus some. The sample has around 56,000 clones, around 81% seen once. Sample: peripheral blood. The source of these receptors is a woman of 80 years or more with active or convalescent COVID-19. CDR3s include the opening cysteine and the closing phenylalanine or tryptophan. D genes are given only for firm matches. A clone size is listed for some rows: how often the clone was seen (once, few, many), or a class if it is expanded.

>TRBV5-5|NA|TRBJ1-4|NA
TGTGCCAGCAGCGAACCTTCGGGGGCAACTAATGAAAAACTGTTTTTT
CASSEPSGATNEKLFF
>TRBV12-3/TRBV12-4|NA|TRBJ2-1|NA
TGTGCCAGCAGTTTTAGACAAGACAATGAGCAGTTCTTC
CASSFRQDNEQFF
>TRBV18|NA|TRBJ2-7|NA
TGTGCCAGCTCACCCCTTGACGAGCAGTACTTC
CASSPLDEQYF
>TRBV13|NA|TRBJ2-3|TRBD2
TGTGCCAGCAGCGGAACCCCGGGACTAGCCCTCCCAGATACGCAGTATTTT
CASSGTPGLALPDTQYF
>TRBV27|few|TRBJ1-2|TRBD1
TGTGCCAGCAGTTTAGGGGGGCAGGGGGTCTATGGCTACACCTTC
CASSLGGQGVYGYTF
>TRBV28|NA|TRBJ2-7|TRBD2
TGTGCCAGCAGTCTCCCGGCGGCGGGGGCCTACGAGCAGTACTTC
CASSLPAAGAYEQYF
>TRBV7-2|NA|TRBJ1-4|TRBD1
TGTGCCAGCAGCATCCTTAGGGACAGGGGGCATGAAAAACTGTTTTTT
CASSILRDRGHEKLFF
>TRBV11-1|many|TRBJ2-1|TRBD2
TGTGCCAGCAGCCCGCTCGGGGGGTCCTACAATGAGCAGTTCTTC
CASSPLGGSYNEQFF
>TRBV29-1|NA|TRBJ2-1|TRBD2
TGCAGCGTTGAGAGTAGGAGCGGGGGGGCGAATGAGCAGTTCTTC
CSVESRSGGANEQFF
>TRBV11-3|NA|TRBJ1-2|NA
TGTGCCAGCAGCTTAGATCGCGGGGAATTGGGCTATGGCTACACCTTC
CASSLDRGELGYGYTF
>TRBV29-1|few|TRBJ1-2|TRBD1
TGCAGCGTTGATACGACAGGGGGCTATGGCTACACCTTC
CSVDTTGGYGYTF
>TRBV7-2|NA|TRBJ1-5|NA
TGTGCCAGCAGCTTTATCGGGAATAGCAATCAGCCCCAGCATTTT
CASSFIGNSNQPQHF
>TRBV7-9|NA|TRBJ2-3|NA
TGTGCCAGCAGCCTAGGGACTAGCACAGATACGCAGTATTTT
CASSLGTSTDTQYF
>TRBV5-4|NA|TRBJ1-6|TRBD1
TGTGCCAGCAGCTTTCAACAGGGGAATTCACCCCTCCACTTT
CASSFQQGNSPLHF
>TRBV28|NA|TRBJ2-7|NA
TGTGCCAGCAGTTTAGCCTCCAGGGACTACGAGCAGTACTTC
CASSLASRDYEQYF
>TRBV2|NA|TRBJ2-4|NA
TGTGCCAGCACGACCGGGTGGGGCGGCTTTAACATTCAGTACTTC
CASTTGWGGFNIQYF
>TRBV11-2|NA|TRBJ2-7|TRBD2
TGTGCCAGCAGCCCCGGGACTAGCGGACCCTACGAGCAGTACTTC
CASSPGTSGPYEQYF
>TRBV2|once|TRBJ2-4|NA
TGTGCCAGCGGCTCAGGGGGGGCCAAAAACATTCAGTACTTC
CASGSGGAKNIQYF
>TRBV7-8|NA|TRBJ2-7|TRBD2
TGTGCCAGCAGCTTAGGCGGGGGGGGCCAGTACGAGCAGTACTTC
CASSLGGGGQYEQYF
>TRBV6-6|NA|TRBJ1-1|NA
TGTGCCAGCTGTCCGAGTCAACTGAACACTGAAGCTTTCTTT
CASCPSQLNTEAFF
>TRBV25-1|NA|TRBJ1-5|NA
TGTGCCAGCAGTGGAGACGGGTTCAATCAGCCCCAGCATTTT
CASSGDGFNQPQHF
>TRBV18|NA|TRBJ2-1|TRBD1
TGTGCCAGCTCATTCCCCGGGACAGGGGGATACAATGAGCAGTTCTTC
CASSFPGTGGYNEQFF
>TRBV11-1|NA|TRBJ2-3|TRBD2
TGTGCCAGCAGCTTGGGCGGGGGGCCGGCAGATACGCAGTATTTT
CASSLGGGPADTQYF
>TRBV6-2/TRBV6-3|NA|TRBJ2-7|TRBD2
TGTGCCAGCAGTTACCCGGCGGCTAGCGGGGGTTACGAGCAGTACTTC
CASSYPAASGGYEQYF